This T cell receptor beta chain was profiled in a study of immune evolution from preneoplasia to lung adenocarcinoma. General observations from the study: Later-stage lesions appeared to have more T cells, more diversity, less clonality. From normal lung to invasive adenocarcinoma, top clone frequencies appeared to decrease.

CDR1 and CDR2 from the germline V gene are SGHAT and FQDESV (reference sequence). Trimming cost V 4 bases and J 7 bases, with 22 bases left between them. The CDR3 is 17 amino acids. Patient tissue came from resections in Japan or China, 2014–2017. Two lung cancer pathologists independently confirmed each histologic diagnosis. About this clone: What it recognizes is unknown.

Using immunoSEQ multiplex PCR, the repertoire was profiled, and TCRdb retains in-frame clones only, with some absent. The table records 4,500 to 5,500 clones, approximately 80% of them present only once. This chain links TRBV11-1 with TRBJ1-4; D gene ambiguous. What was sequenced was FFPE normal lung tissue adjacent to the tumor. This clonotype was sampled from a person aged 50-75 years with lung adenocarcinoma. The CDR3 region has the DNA TGTGCCAGCAGCTGGAGCCCCTACAGAAAAGGAGGTGAAAAACTGTTTTTT. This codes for CASSWSPYRKGGEKLFF.